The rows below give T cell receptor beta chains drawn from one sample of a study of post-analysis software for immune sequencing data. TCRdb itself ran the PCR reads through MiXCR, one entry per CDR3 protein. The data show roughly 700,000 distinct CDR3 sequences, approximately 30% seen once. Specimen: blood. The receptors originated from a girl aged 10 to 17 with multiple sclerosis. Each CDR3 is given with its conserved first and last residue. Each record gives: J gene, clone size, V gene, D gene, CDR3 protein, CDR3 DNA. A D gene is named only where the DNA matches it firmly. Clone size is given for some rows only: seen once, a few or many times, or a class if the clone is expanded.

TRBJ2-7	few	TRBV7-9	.	CASNPRTAPYEQYF	TGTGCCAGCAACCCCCGAACAGCTCCCTACGAGCAGTACTTC
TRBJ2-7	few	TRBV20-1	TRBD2	CSATLAGVLSYEQYF	TGCAGTGCTACTCTAGCGGGAGTCCTCTCCTACGAGCAGTACTTC
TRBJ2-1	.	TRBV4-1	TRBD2	CASSPGGLPGSYSSYNEQFF	TGCGCCAGCAGCCCCGGGGGACTACCAGGATCGTATAGCTCCTACAATGAGCAGTTCTTC
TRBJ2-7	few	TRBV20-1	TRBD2	CSAQGLAVYEQYF	TGCAGTGCTCAAGGACTAGCGGTTTACGAGCAGTACTTC
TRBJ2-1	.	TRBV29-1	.	CSVERNYNEQFF	TGCAGCGTCGAACGGAACTACAATGAGCAGTTCTTC
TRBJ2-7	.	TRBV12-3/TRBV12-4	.	CASSPPWASSYEQYF	TGTGCCAGCAGTCCTCCATGGGCCTCGTCCTACGAGCAGTACTTC
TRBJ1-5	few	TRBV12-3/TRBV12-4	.	CASSWSGNNQPQHF	TGTGCCAGCAGTTGGTCGGGTAACAATCAGCCCCAGCATTTT
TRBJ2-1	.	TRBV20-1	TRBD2	CSARDLAGASNEQFF	TGCAGTGCTAGAGATTTAGCGGGAGCTTCAAATGAGCAGTTCTTC
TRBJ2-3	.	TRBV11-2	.	CASSLDLGGRRFTDTQYF	TGTGCCAGCAGCTTAGATCTCGGTGGCAGGAGGTTCACAGATACGCAGTATTTT
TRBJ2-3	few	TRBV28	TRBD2	CACKTSGGRDTQYF	TGTGCCTGCAAGACTAGCGGGGGGAGAGATACGCAGTATTTT
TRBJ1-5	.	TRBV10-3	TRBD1	CAIRGGTGENQPQHF	TGTGCCATCAGGGGAGGGACAGGAGAAAATCAGCCCCAGCATTTT
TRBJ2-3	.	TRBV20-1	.	CSADLGDTDTQYF	TGCAGTGCTGACTTGGGGGACACAGATACGCAGTATTTT
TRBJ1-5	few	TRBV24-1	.	CATLTLSQPQHF	TGTGCCACCCTGACTCTTAGTCAGCCCCAGCATTTT
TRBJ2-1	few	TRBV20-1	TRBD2	CSATAGVRNEQFF	TGCAGTGCTACAGCGGGAGTTCGCAATGAGCAGTTCTTC
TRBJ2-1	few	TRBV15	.	CATSGSYRDWNEQFF	TGTGCCACCAGCGGGTCCTATAGGGATTGGAATGAGCAGTTCTTC
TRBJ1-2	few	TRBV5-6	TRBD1	CASSLVDRDGGYTF	TGTGCCAGCAGCCTCGTGGACAGGGACGGTGGCTACACCTTC
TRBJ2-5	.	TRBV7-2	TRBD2	CASSLVWRLAGGQETQYF	TGTGCCAGCAGCTTAGTTTGGAGACTAGCGGGGGGGCAAGAGACCCAGTACTTC
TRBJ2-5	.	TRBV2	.	CASSESTPEAQYF	TGTGCCAGCAGTGAGAGTACGCCAGAGGCCCAGTACTTC
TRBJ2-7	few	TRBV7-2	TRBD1	CASSFPRQGREQYF	TGTGCCAGCAGCTTCCCTCGACAGGGACGGGAGCAGTACTTC
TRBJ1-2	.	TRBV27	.	CASSKTGTTKYYGYTF	TGTGCCAGCAGTAAAACCGGGACAACCAAATACTATGGCTACACCTTC
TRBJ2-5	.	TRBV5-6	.	CASSRIPGTIHQETPYF	TGTGCCAGCAGCCGTATCCCCGGGACCATCCACCAAGAGACCCCGTACTTC
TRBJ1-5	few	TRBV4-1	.	CASSQARGGTTNQPQHF	TGCGCCAGCAGCCAAGCCCGGGGGGGGACGACCAATCAGCCCCAGCATTTT
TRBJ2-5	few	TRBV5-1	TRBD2	CASSLGLAGSGQETQYF	TGCGCCAGCAGCCTAGGACTAGCGGGGTCCGGCCAAGAGACCCAGTACTTC
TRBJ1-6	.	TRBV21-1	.	CASSKGPRDISTDSPLHF	TGTGCCAGCAGCAAAGGACCCCGGGACATTTCAACGGATTCACCCCTCCACTTT
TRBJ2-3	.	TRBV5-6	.	CASSLSPVTASTDTQYF	TGTGCCAGCAGCTTATCTCCCGTGACAGCAAGCACAGATACGCAGTATTTT
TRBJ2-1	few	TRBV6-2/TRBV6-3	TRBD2	CASSYEAGGRSEQFF	TGTGCCAGCAGTTACGAGGCGGGAGGGCGGAGTGAGCAGTTCTTC
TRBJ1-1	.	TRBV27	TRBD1	CASSPGTGLRAFF	TGTGCCAGCAGTCCGGGGACAGGCCTTCGAGCTTTCTTT
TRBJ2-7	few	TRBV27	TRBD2	CASSPTGLAGDEQYF	TGTGCCAGCAGTCCAACCGGGCTAGCGGGAGACGAGCAGTACTTC
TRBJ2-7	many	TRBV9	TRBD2	CASSPRGGEGYEQYF	TGTGCCAGCAGCCCCCGGGGAGGGGAAGGCTACGAGCAGTACTTC
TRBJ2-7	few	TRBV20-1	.	CSAPLPGDFHEQYF	TGCAGTGCCCCTTTGCCGGGAGACTTCCACGAGCAGTACTTC
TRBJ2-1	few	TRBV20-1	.	CSARVADHYNEQFF	TGCAGTGCTAGAGTAGCGGACCACTACAATGAGCAGTTCTTC
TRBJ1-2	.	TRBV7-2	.	CASSLDRGAGGYTF	TGTGCCAGCAGCTTAGATCGGGGGGCTGGTGGCTACACCTTC
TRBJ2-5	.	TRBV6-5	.	CASSYSWVLGRETQYF	TGTGCCAGCAGTTACTCGTGGGTCCTGGGGAGAGAGACCCAGTACTTC
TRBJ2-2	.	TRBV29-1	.	CSVAFLTDTGELFF	TGCAGCGTTGCATTTCTGACTGACACCGGGGAGCTGTTTTTT
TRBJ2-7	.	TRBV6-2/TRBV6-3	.	CASGPLGTNLYEQYF	TGTGCCAGCGGTCCTTTGGGGACAAACTTATACGAGCAGTACTTC
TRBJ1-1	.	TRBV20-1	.	CSARDRRWATEAFF	TGCAGTGCTAGAGATCGGAGATGGGCCACTGAAGCTTTCTTT
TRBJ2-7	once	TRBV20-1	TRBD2	CSAESGGAYEQYF	TGCAGTGCAGAGAGCGGGGGCGCCTACGAGCAGTACTTC
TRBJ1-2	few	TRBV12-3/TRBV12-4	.	CASSLVGWANYGYTF	TGTGCCAGCAGTTTAGTAGGGTGGGCTAACTATGGCTACACCTTC
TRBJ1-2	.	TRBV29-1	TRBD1	CSVEEGQVYGYTF	TGCAGCGTTGAGGAGGGACAGGTCTATGGCTACACCTTC
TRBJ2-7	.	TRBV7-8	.	CASSLVRGDCEQYF	TGTGCCAGCAGCTTAGTACGCGGGGACTGCGAGCAGTACTTC
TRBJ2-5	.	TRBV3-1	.	CASRPAGEETQHF	TGTGCCAGCAGACCTGCCGGGGAGGAGACCCAGCACTTC
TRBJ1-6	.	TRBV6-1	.	CASSERISNSPLHF	TGTGCCAGCAGTGAACGCATAAGCAATTCACCCCTCCACTTT
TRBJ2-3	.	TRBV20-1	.	CSARPPSEPDTQYF	TGCAGTGCTAGACCCCCCTCGGAGCCAGATACGCAGTATTTT
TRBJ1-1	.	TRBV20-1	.	CSARWGPAPRGRTEAFF	TGCAGTGCTAGATGGGGACCGGCTCCGCGGGGGCGCACTGAAGCTTTCTTT
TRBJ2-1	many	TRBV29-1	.	CSVEGSPPRAEQFF	TGCAGCGTTGAGGGTAGTCCCCCGCGAGCGGAGCAGTTCTTC
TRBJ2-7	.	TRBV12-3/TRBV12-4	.	CASSMGTKQYF	TGTGCCAGCAGCATGGGGACAAAGCAGTACTTC
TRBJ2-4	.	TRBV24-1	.	CATSDPLTYGQYF	TGTGCCACCAGTGATCCCCTCACCTACGGGCAGTACTTC
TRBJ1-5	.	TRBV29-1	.	CSVITGNNQPQHF	TGCAGCGTTATCACAGGGAACAATCAGCCCCAGCATTTT
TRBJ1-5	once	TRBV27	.	CASRGGGVFQPQHF	TGTGCCAGCAGGGGGGGTGGGGTGTTCCAGCCCCAGCATTTT
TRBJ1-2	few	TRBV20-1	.	CSAAGGSQQLSRNGYTF	TGCAGTGCTGCTGGGGGCAGTCAGCAACTAAGCCGGAATGGCTACACCTTC
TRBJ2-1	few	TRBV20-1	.	CSAREPTSSYNEQFF	TGCAGTGCTAGAGAACCAACTAGCTCCTACAATGAGCAGTTCTTC
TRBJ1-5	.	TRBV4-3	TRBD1	CASSQQRQGGQPQHF	TGCGCCAGCAGCCAACAGCGGCAGGGGGGCCAGCCCCAGCATTTT
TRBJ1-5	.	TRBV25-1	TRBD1	CASSGRGTGNQPQHF	TGTGCCAGCAGTGGCAGGGGGACGGGCAATCAGCCCCAGCATTTT
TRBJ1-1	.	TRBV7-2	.	CASSFRQGLNTEAFF	TGTGCCAGCAGCTTTCGGCAGGGGTTGAACACTGAAGCTTTCTTT
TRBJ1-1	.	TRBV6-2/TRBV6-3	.	CASSPHMNTEAFF	TGTGCCAGCAGCCCACACATGAACACTGAAGCTTTCTTT
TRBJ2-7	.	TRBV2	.	CASSEAAHEQYF	TGTGCCAGCAGTGAAGCGGCCCACGAGCAGTACTTC
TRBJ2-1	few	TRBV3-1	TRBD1	CASSRIGQGAEGEQFF	TGTGCCAGCAGCCGTATCGGACAGGGGGCTGAAGGTGAGCAGTTCTTC
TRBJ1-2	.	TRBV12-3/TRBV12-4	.	CASSFWAPFVEGNGYTF	TGTGCCAGCAGTTTCTGGGCCCCTTTTGTCGAGGGGAACGGCTACACCTTC
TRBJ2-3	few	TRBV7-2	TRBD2	CASSSGLAGSIDTQYF	TGTGCCAGCAGCTCGGGACTAGCGGGATCAATAGATACGCAGTATTTT
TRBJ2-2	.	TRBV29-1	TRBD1	CSVAGTAYTGELFF	TGCAGCGTGGCCGGGACAGCCTACACCGGGGAGCTGTTTTTT